The 23 T cell receptor beta chains presented below share a single source sample, sequenced in a study of CD8 T cells in Susac syndrome. Random hexamers were used to reverse transcribe the RNA input (roughly 0.5 to 1 ug). TCRdb redid the calling of the immunoSEQ multiplex PCR reads with MiXCR, one entry per CDR3 protein. The sample carries approximately 190,000 distinct CDR3 sequences, about 94% recorded once. The sequencing sample was made of CD4+ T cells from PBMCs. All receptors come from a human donor in good health.

The chain joins TRBV7-9 to TRBJ2-3; tentative D call: TRBD1 (5 bases). Germline loops: CDR1 SEHNR, CDR2 FQNEAQ (reference sequence). With 5 bases removed from V and 2 bases from J, the gap between germline ends came to 26 bases. This CDR3 comprises 19 residues. The CDR3: CASSPVARAVAGHTDTQYF. The DNA for the CDR3 is TGTGCCAGCAGCCCAGTTGCCAGGGCGGTAGCAGGGCACACAGATACGCAGTATTTT.

The V gene is TRBV7-3, the J gene TRBJ1-6; D not resolved. Germline V gene sequence: CDR1 SGHTA, CDR2 FQGTGA. V was shortened by 1 base and J by 6 bases, with 4 bases between the two germline ends. The CDR3 is 13 amino acids. DNA for the CDR3: TGTGCCAGCAGCTTAAAGGTTAATTCACCCCTCCACTTT. Translated: CASSLKVNSPLHF.

This sequence joins TRBV6-1 and TRBJ1-1; possible D gene TRBD1, 5 bases. V shed 7 bases and J shed 1 base, with 13 bases lying between them. The CDR3 extends over 14 amino acids. The germline V gene encodes CDR1 MNHNS and CDR2 SASEGT. CDR3 protein: CASTAPGRNTEAFF. As DNA, the CDR3 is TGTGCCAGCACCGCCCCGGGACGGAACACTGAAGCTTTCTTT.

The rearrangement links TRBV9 to TRBJ2-3; 8 bases agree with TRBD1. With V trimmed by 4 bases and J by 2 bases, 9 bases remained unmatched. This CDR3 is built from 16 residues. Looked up from germline, CDR1 is SGDLS and CDR2 is YYNGEE. The CDR3 sequence is CASSPGDRRNTDTQYF. CDR3 bases: TGTGCCAGCAGCCCCGGGGACAGGAGAAACACAGATACGCAGTATTTT.

The gene calls are TRBV5-1 and TRBJ2-6; 9 bases are shared with TRBD1. V dropped 3 bases and J dropped 2; count of bases not matched to a gene: 6. Per germline, CDR1 SGHRS and CDR2 YFSETQ. The CDR3 sequence is 17 residues long. The CDR3 sequence: CASSSPTGGAGANVLTF. In nucleotides, the CDR3 is TGCGCCAGCAGCTCTCCCACAGGGGGCGCTGGGGCCAACGTCCTGACTTTC.

This chain's CDR3 is CATSDSTGPPYEQYF. The CDR3 bases are TGTGCCACCAGTGACTCTACAGGGCCCCCGTACGAGCAGTACTTC. The gene calls are TRBV24-1 and TRBJ2-7, with D perhaps matching TRBD1 (6 bases). Germline lookup yields CDR1 KGHDR and CDR2 SFDVKD. This CDR3 region has 15 residues. Between the trimmed V and J ends, which lost 4 bases and 4 bases, there was a span of 16 bases.

This chain connects TRBV7-2 to TRBJ2-4; D is uncertain. This CDR3 has 15 residues. Germline V gene data show CDR1 as SGHTA and CDR2 as FQGNSA. Deletions cut 1 base from V and 0 bases from J, with 7 bases between. CDR3 sequence reads: CASSLGVSAKNIQYF. The CDR3 coding sequence is TGTGCCAGCAGCTTAGGGGTCTCAGCCAAAAACATTCAGTACTTC. Full variable domain (outside the CDR3, taken from reference TRBV7-2 and TRBJ2-4): GAGVSQSPSNKVTEKGKDVELRCDPISGHTALYWYRQSLGQGLEFLIYFQGNSAPDKSGLPSDRFSAERTGGSVSTLTIQRTQQEDSAVYLCASSLGVSAKNIQYFGAGTRLSVL.

This clonotype has a handful of counts. The CDR3 nucleotides read TGTGCCAGCAGCTTAACTGAGGGGCTTGGCTACACCTTC. As protein: CASSLTEGLGYTF. V usage is TRBV7-3 and J usage is TRBJ1-2; a possible D gene is TRBD1 (5 bases). This CDR3 is built from 13 residues. Germline V gene data show CDR1 as SGHTA and CDR2 as FQGTGA. Between the trimmed V and J ends, which lost 0 bases and 7 bases, there was a span of 9 bases.

The rearrangement links TRBV28 to TRBJ2-4; D not resolved. V was clipped by 8 bases and J by 4 bases, with 15 bases between them. The CDR3 length is 14 residues. The germline CDR1 and CDR2 sequences are MDHEN and SYDVKM. The CDR3 spells CASAVTDLKNIQYF. CDR3 DNA sequence: TGTGCCAGCGCGGTAACCGACCTAAAAAACATTCAGTACTTC.

V and J are TRBV29-1 and TRBJ2-5; perhaps TRBD2 as D (5 bases). The germline V gene has CDR1 SQVTM and CDR2 ANQGSEA. V shed 4 bases and J shed 5 bases, with 11 bases lying between them. There are 12 residues in the CDR3. The CDR3 region is CSVGRSGETQYF. In nucleotides, the CDR3 is TGCAGCGTTGGGCGGTCGGGGGAGACCCAGTACTTC.

V usage is TRBV12-3 or TRBV12-4 and J usage is TRBJ1-5; D is unresolved. Trimming took off 0 bases at V and 4 bases at J, with 7 bases between the two ends. The CDR3 runs to 14 residues. The CDR3 here is CASSLATANQPQHF. The CDR3 DNA follows: TGTGCCAGCAGTTTAGCGACGGCAAATCAGCCCCAGCATTTT.

The sample holds a few counts of this clonotype. The rearrangement joins TRBV7-3 to TRBJ1-1, with D unclear. V lost 3 bases, J lost 2 bases, and 7 bases lay in between. CDR1 SGHTA and CDR2 FQGTGA come from the germline V gene. The CDR3 loop spans 13 amino acids. As DNA, the CDR3 is TGTGCCAGCAGCTTGATGACCAACACTGAAGCTTTCTTT. Its protein is CASSLMTNTEAFF.

The chain carries TRBV7-9 and TRBJ1-5, with TRBD1 as a possible D gene (6 bases). Germline V gives CDR1 SEHNR, CDR2 FQNEAQ (reference sequence). The CDR3 length is 16 residues. V shed 5 bases and J shed 0 bases, with 14 bases lying between them. Here the CDR3 reads CASSQKGGFSNQPQHF. Here the CDR3 DNA reads TGTGCCAGCAGCCAGAAGGGGGGCTTTAGCAATCAGCCCCAGCATTTT.

For the CDR3, the DNA is TGTGCCAGCAGCTCCCCCACCACGGCATCCTACGAGCAGTACTTC. It codes for CASSSPTTASYEQYF. The V and J genes are TRBV7-6 and TRBJ2-7; D gene ambiguous. Trimming took off 4 bases at V and 1 base at J, with 14 bases between the two ends. CDR1 and CDR2 from the germline V gene are SGHVS and FNYEAQ. This CDR3 contains 15 residues.

The chain is built from TRBV20-1 and TRBJ2-5; 12 bases fit TRBD2. The germline CDR1 and CDR2 sequences are DFQATT and SNEGSKA (reference sequence). The trim removed 5 bases at V and 1 base at J, leaving 5 bases unmatched. The CDR3 sequence is 15 residues long. CDR3: CSARELAGGQETQYF. The CDR3 DNA is TGCAGTGCTCGTGAACTAGCGGGGGGCCAAGAGACCCAGTACTTC.

V and J are TRBV28 and TRBJ2-1, with D perhaps matching TRBD1 or TRBD2 (5 bases each). V lost 8 bases and J 7 bases, leaving 9 bases between the germline ends. There are 11 residues in the CDR3. Germline CDR1 and CDR2: MDHEN and SYDVKM. Here the CDR3 reads CASGTRNEQFF. CDR3 nucleotides: TGTGCCAGCGGGACCAGGAATGAGCAGTTCTTC.

The CDR3: CASSPWGGQPQHF. CDR3 in DNA: TGTGCCAGCAGCCCCTGGGGAGGACAGCCCCAGCATTTT. The chain couples TRBV7-2 to TRBJ1-5; no firm D call. The germline gives CDR1 SGHTA, CDR2 FQGNSA. The CDR3 consists of 13 residues. V lost 5 bases and J lost 7, with 12 bases in between.

This chain links TRBV5-1 with TRBJ2-6; no reliable D call. Germline-derived CDR1 and CDR2 are SGHRS and YFSETQ. The germline V and J ends were trimmed by 0 bases and 6 bases, with 7 bases remaining between them. CDR3 size: 14 residues. The CDR3 here is CASSLGSEANVLTF. CDR3 in DNA: TGCGCCAGCAGCTTGGGGTCGGAGGCCAACGTCCTGACTTTC.

J is TRBJ1-1 and V is TRBV29-1, with D possibly matching TRBD1 (5 bases). The V gene lost 6 bases and the J gene lost 6 bases, with 14 bases spanning the gap. The germline CDR1 and CDR2 sequences are SQVTM and ANQGSEA. The CDR3 spans 12 residues. The CDR3 here is CSVDTGGSEAFF. In nucleotides, the CDR3 is TGCAGCGTGGATACGGGGGGGTCTGAAGCTTTCTTT.

This clonotype was seen only a few times. This chain joins TRBV6-1 and TRBJ1-2; D unclear. Germline CDR1 reads MNHNS; CDR2 reads SASEGT. The length of the CDR3 is 12 residues. The germline V and J ends were trimmed by 6 bases and 4 bases, with 9 bases remaining between them. The CDR3 loop is CASSGGGYGYTF. For the CDR3, the DNA is TGTGCCAGCAGCGGCGGCGGCTATGGCTACACCTTC.

This clonotype was seen once. V is TRBV3-1 and J is TRBJ1-5; D is undetermined. The germline V gene has CDR1 LGHDT and CDR2 YNNKEL (reference sequence). V lost 0 bases and J 3 bases, leaving 12 bases between the germline ends. The CDR3 is 16 residues long. The CDR3: CASSQDHLGFNQPQHF. The DNA for the CDR3 is TGTGCCAGCAGCCAAGATCATTTGGGCTTCAATCAGCCCCAGCATTTT.

This clonotype was found a few times. The chain couples TRBV9 to TRBJ1-5, with no clear D. The germline V gene encodes CDR1 SGDLS and CDR2 YYNGEE. The V end was cut by 0 bases, the J end by 3 bases, with 16 bases between. The CDR3 totals 17 residues. The CDR3 loop is CASSVAPQPRFNQPQHF. CDR3 sequence (DNA): TGTGCCAGCAGCGTAGCACCACAGCCACGGTTCAATCAGCCCCAGCATTTT.

The chain carries TRBV14 and TRBJ1-6, with 9 positions matching TRBD1. V trimming: 3 bases; J trimming: 4 bases; junction bases outside the gene matches: 1. CDR3 length equals 15 residues. Germline V gene lookup returns CDR1 SGHDN and CDR2 FVKESK. CDR3 bases: TGTGCCAGCAGCCACGGGACAGGGTATAATTCACCCCTCCACTTT. It specifies CASSHGTGYNSPLHF.